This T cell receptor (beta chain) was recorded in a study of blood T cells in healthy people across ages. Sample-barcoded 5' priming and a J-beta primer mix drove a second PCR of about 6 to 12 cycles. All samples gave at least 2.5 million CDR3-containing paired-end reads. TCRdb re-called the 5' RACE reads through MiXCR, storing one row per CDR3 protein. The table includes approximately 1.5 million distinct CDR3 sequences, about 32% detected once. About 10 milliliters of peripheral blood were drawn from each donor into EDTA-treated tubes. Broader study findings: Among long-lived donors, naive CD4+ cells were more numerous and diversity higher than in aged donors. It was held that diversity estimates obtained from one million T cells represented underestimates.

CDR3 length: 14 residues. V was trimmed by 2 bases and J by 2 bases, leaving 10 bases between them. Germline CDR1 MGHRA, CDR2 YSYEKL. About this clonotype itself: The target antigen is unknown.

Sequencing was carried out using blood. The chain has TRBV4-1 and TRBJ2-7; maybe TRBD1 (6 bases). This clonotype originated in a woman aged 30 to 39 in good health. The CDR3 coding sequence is TGCGCCAGCAGCCAAAGGGGGACCGCCTACGAGCAGTACTTC. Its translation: CASSQRGTAYEQYF.